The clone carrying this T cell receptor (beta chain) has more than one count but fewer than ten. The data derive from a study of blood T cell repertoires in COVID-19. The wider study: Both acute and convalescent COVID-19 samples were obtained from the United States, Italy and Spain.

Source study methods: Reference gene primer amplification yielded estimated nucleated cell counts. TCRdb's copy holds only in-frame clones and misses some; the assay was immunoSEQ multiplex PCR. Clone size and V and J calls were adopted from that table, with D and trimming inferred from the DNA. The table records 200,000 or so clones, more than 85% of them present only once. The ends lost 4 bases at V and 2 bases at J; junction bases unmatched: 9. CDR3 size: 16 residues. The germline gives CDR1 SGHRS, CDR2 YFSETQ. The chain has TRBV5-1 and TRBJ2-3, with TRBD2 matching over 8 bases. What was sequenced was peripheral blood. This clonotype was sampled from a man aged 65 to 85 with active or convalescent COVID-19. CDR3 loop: CASSVEIAGNTDTQYF. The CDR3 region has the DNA TGCGCCAGCAGCGTGGAAATAGCGGGGAACACAGATACGCAGTATTTT.